This TCR beta chain is drawn from a study of blood T cell repertoires in COVID-19. Generated by immunoSEQ multiplex PCR, the TCRdb table keeps only in-frame clones and is missing some. This sample has about 410,000 clones, with about nine tenths found just once. The length of the CDR3 is 15 residues. V gave up 2 bases and J gave up 0 bases, with 11 bases separating them. Germline V gives CDR1 SGDLS, CDR2 YYNGEE. This clone was observed once. The chain is built from TRBV9 and TRBJ1-2; D remains ambiguous. Sequencing used PBMCs or T cells enriched from blood (not recorded which). The TCR comes from a woman aged 25 to 39 who had recovered from COVID-19. For the CDR3, the DNA is TGTGCCAGCAGCGTGACCCTGACACCTAACTATGGCTACACCTTC. It specifies CASSVTLTPNYGYTF.